This T cell receptor beta chain comes out of a study of post-analysis software for immune sequencing data. The germline V gene has CDR1 LNHDA and CDR2 SQIVND (reference sequence). V lost 7 bases to trimming and J lost 4 bases; unmatched junction nucleotides: 5. This CDR3 has 13 residues. Study results and limitations: TRBV5-6, TRBV5-1 and TRBV20-1 belonged to a set of a handful of TRBV segments that were more frequent in patients than controls.

A note on this clonotype: What it binds is unknown.

Built from TCR beta cDNA, the libraries had unique molecular identifiers in them. TCRdb reprocessed the PCR reads with MiXCR, giving one entry per CDR3 protein. Of 600,000 to 700,000 distinct CDR3 sequences listed, 55% to 60% are singletons. The sequencing input was blood. This sequence was found in a girl aged 2 to 9 with multiple sclerosis. The chain is built from TRBV19 and TRBJ1-2; 8 bases line up with TRBD1. CDR3 amino acids: CASTTGAAYGYTF. The CDR3 bases are TGTGCCAGTACGACAGGGGCGGCCTATGGCTACACCTTC.